The 3 T cell receptor beta chains below all came from one sample that was sequenced in a study of radiotherapy plus CTLA-4 blockade in lung cancer. Generated by immunoSEQ multiplex PCR, the TCRdb table keeps only in-frame clones and is missing some. The repertoire consists of about 72,000 clones, with around four fifths occurring once and the leading ten covering less than 5%. Specimen: peripheral blood, collected from a patient treated with radiotherapy plus ipilimumab. The receptors here all came from a human donor with non-small cell lung cancer who had a partial response to radiotherapy plus ipilimumab.

The chain's CDR3 is CASSTPRQSNQPQHF. The CDR3 DNA is TGTGCCAGCAGTACACCCCGTCAGAGCAATCAGCCCCAGCATTTT. This chain joins TRBV28 and TRBJ1-5, with D unresolved. Germline V CDR1 and CDR2: MDHEN, SYDVKM. This CDR3 contains 15 residues. Between the trimmed V and J ends, which lost 5 bases and 1 base, there was a span of 12 bases.

V is TRBV11-2 and J is TRBJ1-5; no clear D gene. This CDR3 has 13 amino acids. Germline loops: CDR1 SGHAT, CDR2 FQNNGV. Deletions cut 4 bases from V and 7 bases from J, with 11 bases between. CDR3 nucleotide sequence: TGTGCCAGCAGCTCCTACCAACAGCAGCCCCAGCATTTT. Protein product: CASSSYQQQPQHF.

The chain recombines TRBV5-1 with TRBJ2-3; D might be TRBD1 (7 bases). The ends were cut back, 4 bases at V and 0 bases at J, with 12 bases in the middle. Germline CDR1 SGHRS, CDR2 YFSETQ. This CDR3 is built from 15 residues. CDR3 DNA sequence: TGCGCCAGCAGCGCGGGACAGACTAGCACAGATACGCAGTATTTT. It translates to CASSAGQTSTDTQYF.